In this sample, the clone carrying this T cell receptor beta chain turned up a few times. The target antigen is unknown. The data stem from a study of shared clonotypes between healthy human individuals. Study summary: Per-donor plates numbered three CD4 naive, three CD4 memory, two CD8 naive and one CD8 memory. Points from the study as a whole: Shared clonotypes across all four donors exceeded non-shared ones in generation probability.

Several immunoSEQ 96-well plates shared each subset's DNA, each plate a replicate. Per the study methods: For the immunoSEQ data, sequences were junction-only without quality scores, so filtering differed. TCRdb's copy holds only in-frame clones and misses some; the assay was immunoSEQ multiplex PCR. For V, J and clone size, that table is used; D and trimming come from the DNA. Counted here are over 950,000 clones, 70% to 80% occurring once; the ten biggest clones make up 0.85% to 1%. Specimen: memory CD4+ T cells from PBMCs. This sample's subset: CD45RA-negative fraction. This TCR derives from a man younger than 30 in good health. Some clones in this sample may be carry-over from other donors' samples.

CDR3 sequence reads: CASTGTQNTGELFF. CDR3 nucleotide sequence: TGTGCCAGCACCGGGACACAGAACACCGGGGAGCTGTTTTTT. The chain carries TRBV7-9 and TRBJ2-2; perhaps TRBD1 as D (6 bases). Trimming pared 7 bases from V and 1 base from J, leaving 10 bases between. The germline gives CDR1 SEHNR, CDR2 FQNEAQ (reference sequence). The CDR3 sequence is 14 residues long.